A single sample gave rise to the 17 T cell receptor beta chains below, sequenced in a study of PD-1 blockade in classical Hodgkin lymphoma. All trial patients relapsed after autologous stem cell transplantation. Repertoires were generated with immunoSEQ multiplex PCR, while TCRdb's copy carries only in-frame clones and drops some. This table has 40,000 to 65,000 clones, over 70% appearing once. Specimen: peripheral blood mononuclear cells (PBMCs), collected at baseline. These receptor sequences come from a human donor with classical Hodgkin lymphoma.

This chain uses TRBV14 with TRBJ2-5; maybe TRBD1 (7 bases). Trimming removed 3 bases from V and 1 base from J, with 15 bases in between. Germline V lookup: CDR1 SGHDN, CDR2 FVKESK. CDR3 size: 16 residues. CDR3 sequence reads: CASSQEGQTIQETQYF. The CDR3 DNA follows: TGTGCCAGCAGCCAGGAGGGACAGACAATCCAAGAGACCCAGTACTTC.

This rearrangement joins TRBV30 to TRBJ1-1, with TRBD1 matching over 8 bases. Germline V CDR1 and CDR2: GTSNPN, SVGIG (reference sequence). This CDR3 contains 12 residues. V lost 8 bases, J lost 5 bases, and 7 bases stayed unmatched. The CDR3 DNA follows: TGTGCCGGAGACAGGGGAGGGACTGAAGCTTTCTTT. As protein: CAGDRGGTEAFF.

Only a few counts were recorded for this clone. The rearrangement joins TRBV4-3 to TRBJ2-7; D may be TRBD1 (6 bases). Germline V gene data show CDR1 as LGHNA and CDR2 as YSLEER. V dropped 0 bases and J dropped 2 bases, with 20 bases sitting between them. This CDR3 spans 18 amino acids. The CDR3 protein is CASSQEGFQGAGAYEQYF. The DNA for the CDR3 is TGCGCCAGCAGCCAAGAGGGGTTTCAGGGTGCAGGGGCCTACGAGCAGTACTTC.

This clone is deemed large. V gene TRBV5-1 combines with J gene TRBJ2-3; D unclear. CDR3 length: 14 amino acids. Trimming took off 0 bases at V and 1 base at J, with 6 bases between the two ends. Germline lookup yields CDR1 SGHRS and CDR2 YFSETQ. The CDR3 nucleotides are TGCGCCAGCAGCTTGGTCCGTGGCACAGATACGCAGTATTTT. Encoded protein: CASSLVRGTDTQYF.

CDR3 sequence (DNA): TGTGCCAGCAGCTCATCTCGTAGTGCGAGGGGAGAGCAGTTCTTC. It translates to CASSSSRSARGEQFF. This sequence joins TRBV7-9 and TRBJ2-1; D assignment may be TRBD1 or TRBD2 (5 bases each). The CDR3 has 15 residues. The germline gives CDR1 SEHNR, CDR2 FQNEAQ (reference sequence). Trimming cost V 4 bases and J 10 bases, with 20 bases left between them. The entire variable domain, with the rest obtained from reference TRBV7-9 and TRBJ2-1, is as follows: DTGVSQNPRHKITKRGQNVTFRCDPISEHNRLYWYRQTLGQGPEFLTYFQNEAQLEKSRLLSDRFSAERPKGSFSTLEIQRTEQGDSAMYLCASSSSRSARGEQFFGPGTRLTVL.

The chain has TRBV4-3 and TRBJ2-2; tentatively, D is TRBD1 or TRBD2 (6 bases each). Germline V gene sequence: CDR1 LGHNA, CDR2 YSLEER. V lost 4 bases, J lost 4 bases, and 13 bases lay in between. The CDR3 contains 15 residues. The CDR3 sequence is CASSRGGLGTGELFF. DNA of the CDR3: TGCGCCAGCAGCCGAGGGGGGCTCGGCACCGGGGAGCTGTTTTTT.

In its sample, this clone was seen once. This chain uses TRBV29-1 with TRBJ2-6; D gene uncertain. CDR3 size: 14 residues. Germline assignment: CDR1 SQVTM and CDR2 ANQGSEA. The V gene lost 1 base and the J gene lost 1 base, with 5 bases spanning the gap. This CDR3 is CSVEADSGANVLTF. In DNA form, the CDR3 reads TGCAGCGTTGAAGCAGATTCTGGGGCCAACGTCCTGACTTTC.

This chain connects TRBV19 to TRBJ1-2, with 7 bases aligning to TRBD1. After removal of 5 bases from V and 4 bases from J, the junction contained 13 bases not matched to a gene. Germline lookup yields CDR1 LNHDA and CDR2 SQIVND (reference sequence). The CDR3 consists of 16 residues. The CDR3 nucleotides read TGTGCCAGTAGTGGGAACTCAGGGGGATCACCCTATGGCTACACCTTC. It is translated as CASSGNSGGSPYGYTF.

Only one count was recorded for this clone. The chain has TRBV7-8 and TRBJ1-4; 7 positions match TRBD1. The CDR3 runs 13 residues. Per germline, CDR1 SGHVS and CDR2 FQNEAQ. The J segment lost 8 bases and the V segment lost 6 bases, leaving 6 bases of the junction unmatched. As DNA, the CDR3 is TGTGCCAGCAGGATGGCAGGGGGGGAAAAACTGTTTTTT. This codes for CASRMAGGEKLFF.

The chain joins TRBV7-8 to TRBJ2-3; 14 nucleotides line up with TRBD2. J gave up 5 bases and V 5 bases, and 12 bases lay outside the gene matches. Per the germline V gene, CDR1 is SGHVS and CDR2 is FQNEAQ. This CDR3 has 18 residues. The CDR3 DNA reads TGTGCCAGCAGCGCGGTGACAGGGACTAGCGGGAGTGGAGATACGCAGTATTTT. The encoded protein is CASSAVTGTSGSGDTQYF.

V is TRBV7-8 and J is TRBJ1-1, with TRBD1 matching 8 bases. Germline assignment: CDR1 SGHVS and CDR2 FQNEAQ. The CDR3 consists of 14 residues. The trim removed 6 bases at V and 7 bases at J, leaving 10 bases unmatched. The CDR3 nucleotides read TGTGCCAGCAGTTCCCCAGGGGGCCGGGGTGAAGCTTTCTTT. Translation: CASSSPGGRGEAFF.

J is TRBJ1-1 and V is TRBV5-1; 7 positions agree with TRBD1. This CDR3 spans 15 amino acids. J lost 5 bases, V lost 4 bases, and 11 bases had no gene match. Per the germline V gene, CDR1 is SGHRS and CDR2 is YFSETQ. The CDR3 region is CASSVPTGTGTEAFF. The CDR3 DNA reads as TGCGCCAGCAGCGTACCGACAGGGACGGGAACTGAAGCTTTCTTT.

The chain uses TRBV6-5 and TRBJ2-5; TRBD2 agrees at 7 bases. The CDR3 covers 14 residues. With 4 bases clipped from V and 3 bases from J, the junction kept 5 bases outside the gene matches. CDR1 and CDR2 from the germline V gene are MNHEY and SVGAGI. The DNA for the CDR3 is TGTGCCAGCAGTTCCCCGGGACTAAAAGAGACCCAGTACTTC. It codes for CASSSPGLKETQYF.

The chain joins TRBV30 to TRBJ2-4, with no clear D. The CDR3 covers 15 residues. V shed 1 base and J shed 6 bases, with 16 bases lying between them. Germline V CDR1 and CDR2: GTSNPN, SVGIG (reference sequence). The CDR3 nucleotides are TGTGCCTGGAGTGGAGACCCTTCCGGAGTAAACATTCAGTACTTC. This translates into CAWSGDPSGVNIQYF.

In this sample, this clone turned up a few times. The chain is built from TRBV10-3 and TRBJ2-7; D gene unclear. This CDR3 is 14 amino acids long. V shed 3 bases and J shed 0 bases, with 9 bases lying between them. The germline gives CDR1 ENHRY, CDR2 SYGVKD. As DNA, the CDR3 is TGTGCCATCAGTGAAGGCTGGGGCTCCTACGAGCAGTACTTC. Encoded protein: CAISEGWGSYEQYF.

CDR3 nucleotides: TGCGCCAGCAGCTTGTGGTTCGCTCTGAACACTGAAGCTTTCTTT. Translation: CASSLWFALNTEAFF. The V and J genes are TRBV5-1 and TRBJ1-1; D is unclear. The CDR3 is 15 amino acids. V was clipped by 1 base and J by 0 bases, with 10 bases between them. CDR1 is SGHRS, CDR2 YFSETQ, per germline.

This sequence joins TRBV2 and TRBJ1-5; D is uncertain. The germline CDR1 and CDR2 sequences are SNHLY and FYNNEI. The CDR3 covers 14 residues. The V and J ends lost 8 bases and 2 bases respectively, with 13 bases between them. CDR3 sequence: CASRKALGNQPQHF. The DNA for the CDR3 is TGTGCCAGCCGGAAGGCTCTGGGCAATCAGCCCCAGCATTTT.